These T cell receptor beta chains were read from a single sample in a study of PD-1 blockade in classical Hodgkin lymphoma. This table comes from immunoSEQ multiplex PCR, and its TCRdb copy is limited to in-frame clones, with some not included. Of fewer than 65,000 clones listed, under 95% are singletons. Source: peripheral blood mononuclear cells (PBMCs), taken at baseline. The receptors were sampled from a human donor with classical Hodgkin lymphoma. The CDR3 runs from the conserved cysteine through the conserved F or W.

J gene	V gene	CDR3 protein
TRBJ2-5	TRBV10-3	CAISDAFKETQYF
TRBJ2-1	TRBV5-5	CASSLSYNEQFF
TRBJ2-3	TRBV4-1	CASSPFGQRTDTQYF
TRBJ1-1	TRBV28	CASRRTGAITEAFF
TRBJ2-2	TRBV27	CASSLLAGASNTGELFF
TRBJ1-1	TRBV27	CASRDGLMNTEAFF
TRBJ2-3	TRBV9	CAPPTGLLSSTDTQYF
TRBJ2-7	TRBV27	CASSFGAFYEQYF
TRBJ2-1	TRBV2	CASSPGLVALEQFF
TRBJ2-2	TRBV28	CASRPGQGITGELFF
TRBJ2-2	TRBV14	CASSVRQEGLVNGELFF
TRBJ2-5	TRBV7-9	CASRDRTQETQYF
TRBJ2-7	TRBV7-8	CASSLASGTAGYSYEQYF
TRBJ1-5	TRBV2	CASNRENSNQPQHF
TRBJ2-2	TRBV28	CASSLNRLVTTGELFF
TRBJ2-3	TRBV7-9	CASSQADTQYF
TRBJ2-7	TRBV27	CASSLRLGANEQYF
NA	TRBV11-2	CASSLMDSPTEQYF
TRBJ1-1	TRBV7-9	CASSASGGKAFF
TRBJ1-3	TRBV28	CASSFWESSGNTIYF
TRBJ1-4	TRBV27	CASSHDGGLGEKLFF
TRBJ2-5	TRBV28	CASSGTSGSLLLGTQYF
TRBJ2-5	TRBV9	CASSEPGRETQYF
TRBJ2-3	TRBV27	CASHLWESPDTQYF
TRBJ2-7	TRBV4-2	CASSQDGGSTEQYF
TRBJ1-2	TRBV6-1	CASSEFRGANYGYTF
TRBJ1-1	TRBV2	CASSEARAVMNTEAFF
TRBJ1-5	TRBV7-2	CASSFAGYSNQPQHF
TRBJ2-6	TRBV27	CASSRVAGANVLTF
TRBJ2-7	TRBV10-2	CASSRGHSYEQYF
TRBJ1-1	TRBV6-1	CASSEVTGGIRNTEAFF
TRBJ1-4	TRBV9	CASSPSAPGSEKLFF
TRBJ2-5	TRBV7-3	CASSLTAAGGPETQYF
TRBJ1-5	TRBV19	CASSTGQGRGQPQHF
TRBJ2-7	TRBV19	CASSPGHSYEQYF
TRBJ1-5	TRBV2	CASSGDGKNQPQHF
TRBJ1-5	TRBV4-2	CASSQIGGAGNQPQHF
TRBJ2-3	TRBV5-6	CASSPTRKLTDTQYF
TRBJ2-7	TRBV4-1	CASSQVIAGGSGQYF
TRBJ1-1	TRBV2	CASSTAGNTEAFF
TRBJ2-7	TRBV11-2	CASSLSPFYEQYF
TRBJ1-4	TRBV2	CASRAAGWANEKLFF
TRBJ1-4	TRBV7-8	CASSSRPGSDWKLFF
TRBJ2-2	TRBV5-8	CASSLGGGTGELFF
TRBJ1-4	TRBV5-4	CASSLGPKDEKLFF
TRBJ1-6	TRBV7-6	CASSLLNSPLHF
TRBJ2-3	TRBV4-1	CASSLPAGTSTDTQYF
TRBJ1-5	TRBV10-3	CAISDRGLGQPQHF
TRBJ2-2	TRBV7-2	CASSLIITSGNTGELFF
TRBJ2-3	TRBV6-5	CASSYISSDTQYF
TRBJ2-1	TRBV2	CASSVLRLAGVNEQFF
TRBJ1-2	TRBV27	CASSFSGTYGYTF
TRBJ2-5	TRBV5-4	CASSLPAGSSSGRRETQYF
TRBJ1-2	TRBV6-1	CASSGEEVYGYTF
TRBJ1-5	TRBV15	CATSRDGQGGQPQHF
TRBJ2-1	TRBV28	CASSRGSIGNEQFF
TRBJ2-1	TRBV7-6	CASSLVGSGYNEQFF